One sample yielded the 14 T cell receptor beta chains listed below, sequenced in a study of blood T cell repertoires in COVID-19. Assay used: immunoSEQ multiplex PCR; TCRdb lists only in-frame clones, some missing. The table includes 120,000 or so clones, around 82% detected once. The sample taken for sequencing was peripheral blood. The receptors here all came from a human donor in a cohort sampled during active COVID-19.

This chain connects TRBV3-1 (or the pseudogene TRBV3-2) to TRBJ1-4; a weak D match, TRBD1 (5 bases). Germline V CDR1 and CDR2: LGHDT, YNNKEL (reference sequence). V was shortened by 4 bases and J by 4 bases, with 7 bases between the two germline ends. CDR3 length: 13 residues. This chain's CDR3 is CASSRGVNEKLFF. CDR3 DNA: TGTGCCAGCAGCCGGGGGGTTAATGAAAAACTGTTTTTT.

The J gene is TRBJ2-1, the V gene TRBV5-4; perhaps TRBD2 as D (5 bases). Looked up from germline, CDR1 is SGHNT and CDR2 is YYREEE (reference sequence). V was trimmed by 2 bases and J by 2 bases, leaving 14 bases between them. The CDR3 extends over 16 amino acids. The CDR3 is CASSFGGNSPYNEQFF. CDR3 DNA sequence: TGTGCCAGCAGCTTCGGAGGAAATAGCCCCTACAATGAGCAGTTCTTC.

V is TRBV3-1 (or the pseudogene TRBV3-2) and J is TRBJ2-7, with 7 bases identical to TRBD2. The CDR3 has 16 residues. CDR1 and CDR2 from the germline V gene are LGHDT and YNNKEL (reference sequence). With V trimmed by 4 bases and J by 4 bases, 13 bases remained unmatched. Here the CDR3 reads CASSPRGGAGMYEQYF. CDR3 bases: TGTGCCAGCAGCCCCCGTGGAGGAGCGGGGATGTACGAGCAGTACTTC.

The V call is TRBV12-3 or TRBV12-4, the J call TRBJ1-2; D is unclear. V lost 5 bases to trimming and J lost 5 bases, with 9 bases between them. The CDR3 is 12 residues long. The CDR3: CASSTQVYGYTF. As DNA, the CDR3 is TGTGCCAGCAGTACCCAGGTTTATGGCTACACCTTC.

The CDR3: CASKQGVETEAFF. CDR3 coding DNA: TGTGCCAGCAAACAAGGGGTTGAGACTGAAGCTTTCTTT. The rearrangement uses TRBV2 and TRBJ1-1; a possible D gene is TRBD1 (5 bases). V lost 7 bases, J lost 5 bases, and 14 bases lay in between. Germline V lookup: CDR1 SNHLY, CDR2 FYNNEI. CDR3 length equals 13 residues.

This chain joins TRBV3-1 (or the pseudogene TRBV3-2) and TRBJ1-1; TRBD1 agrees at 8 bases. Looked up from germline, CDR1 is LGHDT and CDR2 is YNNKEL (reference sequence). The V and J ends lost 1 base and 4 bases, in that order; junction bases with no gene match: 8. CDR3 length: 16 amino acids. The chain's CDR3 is CASSQVDRGGGTEAFF. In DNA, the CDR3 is TGTGCCAGCAGCCAAGTCGACAGGGGAGGGGGCACTGAAGCTTTCTTT.

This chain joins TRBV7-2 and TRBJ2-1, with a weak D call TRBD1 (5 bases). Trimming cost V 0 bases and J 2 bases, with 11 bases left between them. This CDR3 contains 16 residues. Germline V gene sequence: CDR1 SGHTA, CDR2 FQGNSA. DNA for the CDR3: TGTGCCAGCAGCTTAGCGGGGCTGTTAGCCTACAATGAGCAGTTCTTC. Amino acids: CASSLAGLLAYNEQFF. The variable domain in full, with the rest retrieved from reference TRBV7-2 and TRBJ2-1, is GAGVSQSPSNKVTEKGKDVELRCDPISGHTALYWYRQSLGQGLEFLIYFQGNSAPDKSGLPSDRFSAERTGGSVSTLTIQRTQQEDSAVYLCASSLAGLLAYNEQFFGPGTRLTVL.

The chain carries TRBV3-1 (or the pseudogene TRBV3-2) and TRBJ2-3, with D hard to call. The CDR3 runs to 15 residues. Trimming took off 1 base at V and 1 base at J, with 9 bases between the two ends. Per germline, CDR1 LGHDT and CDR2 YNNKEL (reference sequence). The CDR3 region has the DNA TGTGCCAGCAGCCAAGGATCTCGCGGCACAGATACGCAGTATTTT. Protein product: CASSQGSRGTDTQYF.

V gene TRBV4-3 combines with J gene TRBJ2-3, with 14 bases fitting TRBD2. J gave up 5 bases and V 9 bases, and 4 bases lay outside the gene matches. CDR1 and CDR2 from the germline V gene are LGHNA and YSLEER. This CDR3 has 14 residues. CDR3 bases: TGCGCCAGGACTAGCGGGGGGGCCAGAGATACGCAGTATTTT. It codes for CARTSGGARDTQYF.

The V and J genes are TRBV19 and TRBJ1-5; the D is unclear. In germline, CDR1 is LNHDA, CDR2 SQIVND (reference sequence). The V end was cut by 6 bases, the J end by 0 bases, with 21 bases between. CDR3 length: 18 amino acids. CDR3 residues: CASSGMEIRTDSNQPQHF. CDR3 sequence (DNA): TGTGCCAGTAGCGGGATGGAGATACGTACCGATAGCAATCAGCCCCAGCATTTT.

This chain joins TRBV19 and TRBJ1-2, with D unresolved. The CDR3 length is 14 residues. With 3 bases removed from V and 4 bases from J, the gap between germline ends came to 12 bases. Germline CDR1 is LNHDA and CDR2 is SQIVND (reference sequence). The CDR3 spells CASSILGSLYGYTF. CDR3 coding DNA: TGTGCCAGTAGTATCCTCGGGTCGCTCTATGGCTACACCTTC. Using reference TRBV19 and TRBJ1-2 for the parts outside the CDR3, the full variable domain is DGGITQSPKYLFRKEGQNVTLSCEQNLNHDAMYWYRQDPGQGLRLIYYSQIVNDFQKGDIAEGYSVSREKKESFPLTVTSAQKNPTAFYLCASSILGSLYGYTFGSGTRLTVV.

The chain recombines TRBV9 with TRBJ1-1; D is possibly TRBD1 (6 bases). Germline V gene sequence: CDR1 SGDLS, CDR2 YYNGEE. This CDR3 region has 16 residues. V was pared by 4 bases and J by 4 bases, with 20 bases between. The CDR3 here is CASSPIPLGGGTEAFF. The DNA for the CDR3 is TGTGCCAGCAGCCCGATCCCCCTAGGGGGGGGCACTGAAGCTTTCTTT.

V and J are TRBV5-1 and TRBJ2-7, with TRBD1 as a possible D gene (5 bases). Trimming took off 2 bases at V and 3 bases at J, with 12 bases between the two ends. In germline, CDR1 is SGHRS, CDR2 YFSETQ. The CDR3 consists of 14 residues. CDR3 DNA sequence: TGCGCCAGCAGCTTCGATGGGGCCGACTACGAGCAGTACTTC. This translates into CASSFDGADYEQYF.

In DNA, the CDR3 is TGTGCCAGCAGCCCCCCCGACAGGGGAGTCCGCCGCACAGATACGCAGTATTTT. Amino acid sequence: CASSPPDRGVRRTDTQYF. The chain joins TRBV9 to TRBJ2-3; 8 nucleotides line up with TRBD1. Per germline, CDR1 SGDLS and CDR2 YYNGEE. Germline trimming cut 4 bases from V and 1 base from J; bases unmatched to any gene: 14. This CDR3 is built from 18 residues.